This TCR beta chain was sequenced during a study of cytomegalovirus exposure and HLA in healthy donors. Study observations and caveats: TCR sequences were mostly rare, though some public TCRs occurred in many donors. A list of 150 or so TCR beta chains associated with cytomegalovirus was given. One later analysis reportedly identified an Asian-associated ancestry cluster that showed fewer N-insertions than the roughly 620-donor mean.

This clone was observed a handful of times. The target antigen is unknown. Vbeta (60) and Jbeta (13) primers were used in the PCR. Measured with immunoSEQ multiplex PCR; TCRdb has only the in-frame clones, and not every one. The sample holds roughly 190,000 clones, 9.5% seen once. The germline V and J ends were trimmed by 3 bases and 3 bases, with 9 bases remaining between them. Germline CDR1 SNHLY, CDR2 FYNNEI. The CDR3 has 13 residues. The sequencing input was PBMCs. This chain uses TRBV2 with TRBJ2-7; D call uncertain. This receptor was identified in a woman aged 30 to 39 in good health and CMV-seropositive. The CDR3, as DNA: TGTGCCAGCAGTGATAACAGCTACTACGAGCAGTACTTC. Its translation: CASSDNSYYEQYF.